This T cell receptor beta chain is drawn from a study of radiotherapy plus CTLA-4 blockade in lung cancer. The wider study: Objective responses occurred in about a sixth of patients; roughly 30% had disease control.

Trimming took 1 base from V and 3 from J, leaving 14 bases between them. This CDR3 has 16 residues. Germline assignment: CDR1 LGHNA and CDR2 YNFKEQ. Some clones are missing from TCRdb's copy, which holds only in-frame ones; the method was immunoSEQ multiplex PCR. The data hold 110,000 or so clones, with nearly 80% observed a single time. The rearrangement links TRBV4-2 to TRBJ2-3, with D maybe TRBD2 (6 bases). The clonotype was recovered from a human donor with non-small cell lung cancer who had a partial response to radiotherapy plus ipilimumab. This specimen consisted of peripheral blood, obtained from a patient treated with radiotherapy plus ipilimumab. CDR3 DNA: TGTGCCAGCAGCCAAGCCCCACTAGCTGGTACAGATACGCAGTATTTT. Protein sequence: CASSQAPLAGTDTQYF.